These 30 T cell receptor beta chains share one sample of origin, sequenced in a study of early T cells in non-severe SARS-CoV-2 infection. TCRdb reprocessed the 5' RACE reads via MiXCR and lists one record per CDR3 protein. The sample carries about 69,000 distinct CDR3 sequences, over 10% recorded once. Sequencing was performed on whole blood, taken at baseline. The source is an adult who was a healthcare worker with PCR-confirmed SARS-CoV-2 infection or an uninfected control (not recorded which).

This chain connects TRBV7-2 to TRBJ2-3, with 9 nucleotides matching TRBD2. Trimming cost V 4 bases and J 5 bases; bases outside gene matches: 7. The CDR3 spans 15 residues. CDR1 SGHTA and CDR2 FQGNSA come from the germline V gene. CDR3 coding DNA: TGTGCCAGCAGCTATAGCGGGAGTCCTGGAGATACGCAGTATTTT. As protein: CASSYSGSPGDTQYF.

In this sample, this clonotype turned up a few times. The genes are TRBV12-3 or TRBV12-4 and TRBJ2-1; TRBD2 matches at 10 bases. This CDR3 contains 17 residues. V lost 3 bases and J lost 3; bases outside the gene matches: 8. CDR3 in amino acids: CASSLVPTSGRYNEQFF. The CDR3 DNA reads TGTGCCAGCAGTTTGGTCCCGACTAGCGGGCGCTACAATGAGCAGTTCTTC.

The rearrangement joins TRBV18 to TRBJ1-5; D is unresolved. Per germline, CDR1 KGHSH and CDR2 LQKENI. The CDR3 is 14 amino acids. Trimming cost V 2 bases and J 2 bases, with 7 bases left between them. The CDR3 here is CASSPNTGNQPQHF. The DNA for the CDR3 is TGTGCCAGCTCACCAAACACAGGCAATCAGCCCCAGCATTTT. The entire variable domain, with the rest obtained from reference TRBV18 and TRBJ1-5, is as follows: NAGVMQNPRHLVRRRGQEARLRCSPMKGHSHVYWYRQLPEEGLKFMVYLQKENIIDESGMPKERFSAEFPKEGPSILRIQQVVRGDSAAYFCASSPNTGNQPQHFGDGTRLSIL.

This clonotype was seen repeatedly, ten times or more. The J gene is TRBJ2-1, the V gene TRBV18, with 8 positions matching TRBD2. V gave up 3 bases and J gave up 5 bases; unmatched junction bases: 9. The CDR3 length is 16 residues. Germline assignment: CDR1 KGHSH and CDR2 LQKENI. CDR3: CASSPMGSGTNNEQFF. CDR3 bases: TGTGCCAGCTCACCCATGGGTAGCGGGACCAACAATGAGCAGTTCTTC.

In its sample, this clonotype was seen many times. The CDR3 reads CASSELWNTGELFF. Written as DNA, the CDR3 is TGTGCCAGCAGTGAATTGTGGAACACCGGGGAGCTGTTTTTT. The chain recombines TRBV25-1 with TRBJ2-2; D is unresolved. CDR1 is MGHDK, CDR2 SYGVNS, per germline. V lost 1 base, J lost 1 base, and 4 bases lay in between. This CDR3 has 14 residues.

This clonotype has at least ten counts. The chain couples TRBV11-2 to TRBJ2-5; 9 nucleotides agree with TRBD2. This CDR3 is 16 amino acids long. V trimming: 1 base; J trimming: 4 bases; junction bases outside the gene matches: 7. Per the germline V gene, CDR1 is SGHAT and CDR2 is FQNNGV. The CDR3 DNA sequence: TGTGCCAGCAGCTTAGTTCCTAGCGGGGCCCTAGAGACCCAGTACTTC. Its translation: CASSLVPSGALETQYF.

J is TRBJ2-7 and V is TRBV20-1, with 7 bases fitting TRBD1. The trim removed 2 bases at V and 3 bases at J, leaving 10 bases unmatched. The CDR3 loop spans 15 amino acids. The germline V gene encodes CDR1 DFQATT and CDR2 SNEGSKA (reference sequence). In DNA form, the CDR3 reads TGCAGTGCTAGACCACTGCAGGGGGTCATCTACGAGCAGTACTTC. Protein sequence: CSARPLQGVIYEQYF.

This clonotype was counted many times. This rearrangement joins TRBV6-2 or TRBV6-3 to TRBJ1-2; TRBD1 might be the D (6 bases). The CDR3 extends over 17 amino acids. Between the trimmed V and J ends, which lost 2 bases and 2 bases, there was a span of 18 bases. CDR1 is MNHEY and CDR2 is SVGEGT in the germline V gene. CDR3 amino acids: CASSYRRGPSSNYGYTF. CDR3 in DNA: TGTGCCAGCAGTTACAGGCGGGGGCCATCATCCAACTATGGCTACACCTTC.

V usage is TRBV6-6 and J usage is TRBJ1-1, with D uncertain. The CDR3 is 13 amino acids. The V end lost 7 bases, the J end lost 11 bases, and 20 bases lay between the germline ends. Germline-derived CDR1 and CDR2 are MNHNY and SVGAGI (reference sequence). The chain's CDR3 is CASKVKVPFGAFF. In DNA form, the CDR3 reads TGTGCCAGCAAGGTTAAGGTCCCTTTTGGGGCTTTCTTT.

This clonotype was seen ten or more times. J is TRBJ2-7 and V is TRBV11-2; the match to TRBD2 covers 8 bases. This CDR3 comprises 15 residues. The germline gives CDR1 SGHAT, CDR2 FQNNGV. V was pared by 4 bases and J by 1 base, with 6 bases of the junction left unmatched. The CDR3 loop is CASSSPTGGSYEQYF. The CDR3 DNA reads TGTGCCAGCAGCTCCCCGACGGGGGGGTCCTACGAGCAGTACTTC.

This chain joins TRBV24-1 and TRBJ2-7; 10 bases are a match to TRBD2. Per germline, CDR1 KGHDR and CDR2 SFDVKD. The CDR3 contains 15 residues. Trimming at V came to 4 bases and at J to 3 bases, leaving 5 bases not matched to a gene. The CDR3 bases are TGTGCCACCAGTGACGGGACTAGCGAAAACTACGAGCAGTACTTC. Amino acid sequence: CATSDGTSENYEQYF.

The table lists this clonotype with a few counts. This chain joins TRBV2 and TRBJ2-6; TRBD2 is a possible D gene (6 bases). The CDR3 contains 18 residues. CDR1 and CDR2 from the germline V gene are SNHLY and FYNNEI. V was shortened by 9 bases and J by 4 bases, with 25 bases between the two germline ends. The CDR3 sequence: CASSSFGTLGSGANVLTF. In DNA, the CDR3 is TGTGCCAGTTCTTCATTCGGGACTCTAGGATCCGGGGCCAACGTCCTGACTTTC.

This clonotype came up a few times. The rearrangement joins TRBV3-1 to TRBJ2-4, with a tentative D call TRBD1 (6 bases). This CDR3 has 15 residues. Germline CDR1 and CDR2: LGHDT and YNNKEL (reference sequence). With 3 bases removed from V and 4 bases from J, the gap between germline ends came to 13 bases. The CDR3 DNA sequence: TGTGCCAGCAGCCACCCGGGACAATTAAAAAACATTCAGTACTTC. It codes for CASSHPGQLKNIQYF.

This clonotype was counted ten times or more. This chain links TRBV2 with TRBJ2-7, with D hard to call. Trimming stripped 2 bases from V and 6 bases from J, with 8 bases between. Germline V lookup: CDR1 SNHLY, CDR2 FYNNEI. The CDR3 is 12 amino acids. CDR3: CASSEYTSEQYF. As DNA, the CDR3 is TGTGCCAGCAGTGAATACACTTCCGAGCAGTACTTC.

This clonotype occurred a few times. The CDR3 DNA is TGTGCCAGCAGCGTAGGAACTAGCGGGAGTCACGAGCAGTACTTC. It yields the protein CASSVGTSGSHEQYF. This chain uses TRBV9 with TRBJ2-7; 11 positions agree with TRBD2. The trim removed 0 bases at V and 5 bases at J, leaving 4 bases unmatched. Per the germline V gene, CDR1 is SGDLS and CDR2 is YYNGEE. The CDR3 runs 15 residues.

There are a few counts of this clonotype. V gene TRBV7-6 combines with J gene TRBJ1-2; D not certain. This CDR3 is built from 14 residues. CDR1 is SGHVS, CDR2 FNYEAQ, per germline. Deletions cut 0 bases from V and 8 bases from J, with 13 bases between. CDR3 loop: CASSLAGKESGYTF. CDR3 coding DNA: TGTGCCAGCAGCTTAGCCGGGAAGGAGAGCGGCTACACCTTC.

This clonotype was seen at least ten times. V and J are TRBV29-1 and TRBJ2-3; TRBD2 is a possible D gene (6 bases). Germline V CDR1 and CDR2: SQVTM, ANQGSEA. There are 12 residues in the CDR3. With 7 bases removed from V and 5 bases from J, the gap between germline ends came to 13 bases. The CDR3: CSGVRGRDTQYF. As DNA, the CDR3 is TGCAGCGGCGTGCGGGGTCGAGATACGCAGTATTTT.

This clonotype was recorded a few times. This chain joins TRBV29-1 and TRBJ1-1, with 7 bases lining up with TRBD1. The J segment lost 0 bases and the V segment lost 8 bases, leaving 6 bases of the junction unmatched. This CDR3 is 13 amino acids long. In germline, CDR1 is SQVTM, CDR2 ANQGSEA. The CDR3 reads CSIKDRLNTEAFF. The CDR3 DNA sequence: TGCAGCATAAAGGACAGGTTGAACACTGAAGCTTTCTTT.

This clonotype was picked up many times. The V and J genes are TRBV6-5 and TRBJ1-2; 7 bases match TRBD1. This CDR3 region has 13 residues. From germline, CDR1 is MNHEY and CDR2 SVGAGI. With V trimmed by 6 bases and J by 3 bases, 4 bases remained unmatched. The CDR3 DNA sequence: TGTGCCAGCAGAACAACAGGGGACTATGGCTACACCTTC. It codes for CASRTTGDYGYTF.

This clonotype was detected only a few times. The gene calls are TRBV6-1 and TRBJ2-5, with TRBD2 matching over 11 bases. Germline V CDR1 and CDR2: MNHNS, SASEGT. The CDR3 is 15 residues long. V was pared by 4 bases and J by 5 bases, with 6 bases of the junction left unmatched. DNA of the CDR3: TGTGCCAGCAGTGCCCTGGCTAGCGGGAGGGAGACCCAGTACTTC. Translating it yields CASSALASGRETQYF.

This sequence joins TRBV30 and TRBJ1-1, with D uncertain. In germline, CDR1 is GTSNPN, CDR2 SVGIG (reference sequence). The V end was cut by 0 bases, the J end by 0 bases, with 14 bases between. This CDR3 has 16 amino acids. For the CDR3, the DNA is TGTGCCTGGAGTGTAAAATTGAGGACGTTGAACACTGAAGCTTTCTTT. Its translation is CAWSVKLRTLNTEAFF.

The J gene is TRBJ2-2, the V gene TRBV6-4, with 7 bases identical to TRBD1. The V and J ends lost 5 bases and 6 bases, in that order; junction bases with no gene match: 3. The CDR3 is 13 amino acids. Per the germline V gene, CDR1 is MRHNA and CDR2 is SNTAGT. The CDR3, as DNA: TGTGCCAGCAGTCAGGGGGAATCCGGGGAGCTGTTTTTT. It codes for CASSQGESGELFF.

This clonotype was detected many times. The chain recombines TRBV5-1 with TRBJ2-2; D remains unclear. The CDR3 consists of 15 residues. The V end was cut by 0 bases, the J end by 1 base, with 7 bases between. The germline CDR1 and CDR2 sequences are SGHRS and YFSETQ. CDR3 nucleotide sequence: TGCGCCAGCAGCTTGGGACAACTGAACACCGGGGAGCTGTTTTTT. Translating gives CASSLGQLNTGELFF.

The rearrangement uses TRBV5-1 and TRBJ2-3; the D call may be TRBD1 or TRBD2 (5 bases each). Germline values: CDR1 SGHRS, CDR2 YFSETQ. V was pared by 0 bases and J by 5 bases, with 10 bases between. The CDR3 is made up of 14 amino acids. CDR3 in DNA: TGCGCCAGCAGCTTGGACTTGGGACGAGATACGCAGTATTTT. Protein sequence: CASSLDLGRDTQYF.

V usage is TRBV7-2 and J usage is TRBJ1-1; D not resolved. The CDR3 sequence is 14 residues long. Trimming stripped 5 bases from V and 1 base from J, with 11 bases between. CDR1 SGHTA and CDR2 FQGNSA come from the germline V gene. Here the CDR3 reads CASSLNWQNTEAFF. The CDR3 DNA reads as TGTGCCAGCAGCCTCAATTGGCAGAACACTGAAGCTTTCTTT.

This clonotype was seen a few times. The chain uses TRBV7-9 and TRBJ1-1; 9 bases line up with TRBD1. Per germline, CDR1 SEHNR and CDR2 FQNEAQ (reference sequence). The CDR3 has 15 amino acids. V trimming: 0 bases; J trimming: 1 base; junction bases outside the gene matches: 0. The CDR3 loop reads CASSLADRGNTEAFF. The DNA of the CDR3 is TGTGCCAGCAGCTTAGCGGACAGGGGGAACACTGAAGCTTTCTTT.

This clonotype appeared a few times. In DNA, the CDR3 is TGTGCCAGTAGTCGGGACAGGGCGACCTACAATGAGCAGTTCTTC. Encoded protein: CASSRDRATYNEQFF. The rearrangement links TRBV19 to TRBJ2-1; 9 bases agree with TRBD1. CDR3 length: 15 amino acids. Germline assignment: CDR1 LNHDA and CDR2 SQIVND (reference sequence). The J segment lost 2 bases and the V segment lost 5 bases, leaving 4 bases of the junction unmatched.

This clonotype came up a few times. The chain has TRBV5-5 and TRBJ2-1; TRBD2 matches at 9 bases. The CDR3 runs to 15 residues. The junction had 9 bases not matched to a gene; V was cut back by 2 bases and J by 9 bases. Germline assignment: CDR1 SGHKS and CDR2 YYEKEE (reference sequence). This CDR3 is CASSFLAGYGSEQFF. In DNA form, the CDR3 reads TGTGCCAGCAGCTTTCTAGCGGGGTACGGCAGTGAGCAGTTCTTC.

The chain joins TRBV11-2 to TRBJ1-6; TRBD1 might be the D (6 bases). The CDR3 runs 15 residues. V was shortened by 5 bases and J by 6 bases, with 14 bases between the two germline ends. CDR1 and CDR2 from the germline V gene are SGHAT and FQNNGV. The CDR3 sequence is CASSPGGGRNSPLHF. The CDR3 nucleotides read TGTGCCAGCAGCCCCGGTGGGGGGCGTAATTCACCCCTCCACTTT.

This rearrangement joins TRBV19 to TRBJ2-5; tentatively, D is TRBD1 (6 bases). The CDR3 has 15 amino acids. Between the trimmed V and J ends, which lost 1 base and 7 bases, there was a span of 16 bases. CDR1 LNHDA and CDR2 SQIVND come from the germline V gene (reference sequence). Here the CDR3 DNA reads TGTGCCAGTAGTATAGCGGGAAACAGGGACGGGACCCAGTACTTC. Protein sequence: CASSIAGNRDGTQYF. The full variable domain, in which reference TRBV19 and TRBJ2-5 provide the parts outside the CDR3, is DGGITQSPKYLFRKEGQNVTLSCEQNLNHDAMYWYRQDPGQGLRLIYYSQIVNDFQKGDIAEGYSVSREKKESFPLTVTSAQKNPTAFYLCASSIAGNRDGTQYFGPGTRLLVL.